This TCR beta chain was captured by sequencing in a study of identical twins. Using its own MiXCR run on the 5' RACE reads, TCRdb lists one record per CDR3 protein. Among some 500,000 distinct CDR3 sequences listed, 7.5% to 10% were seen once. Comment on this clonotype: No antigen is known for it.

Broader study findings: Part of the zero-insertion signal could reflect confounding by invariant MAIT and iNKT cells. The models gave estimates that fell short of the out-of-frame TCR alpha sharing seen in monozygotic twins. Abundant beta clonotypes from cord blood had fewer insertions, unlike memory repertoires, which showed none.

The data were also submitted as part of a second study, on yellow fever vaccine responses in identical twins.

This TCR was sampled from a woman between 18 and 29 years old in good health. Material for sequencing was PBMCs.

The CDR3 DNA reads TGCAGCGTTGTTACTAGCGGGAGACAATACGAGCAGTACTTC. Translation: CSVVTSGRQYEQYF. V gene TRBV29-1 combines with J gene TRBJ2-7, with 11 positions matching TRBD2. CDR1 SQVTM and CDR2 ANQGSEA come from the germline V gene. The V gene end was trimmed by 4 bases and the J gene end by 4 bases; junction bases not matched to a gene: 6. CDR3 length equals 14 residues.